This TCR beta chain was documented in a study of regulatory T cells in long-lasting Graves disease. Trimming at V came to 7 bases and at J to 3 bases, leaving 8 bases not matched to a gene. This CDR3 is 18 amino acids long. The germline gives CDR1 MNHNS, CDR2 SASEGT. Regarding time point: persistent/refractory GD, antithyroid drugs over 5 years with positive TRAb. RNA extracted from PBMCs served as the sequencing template. Construction of TCR beta libraries relied on iRepertoire HTBI primers and on Arm-PCR targeting CDR3 regions. TCRdb itself ran the multiplex PCR reads through MiXCR, one entry per CDR3 protein. In the table there are 400,000 to 600,000 distinct CDR3 sequences, 20% to 25% of which are singletons. This clonotype was counted many times.

The material was peripheral blood mononuclear cells (PBMCs), obtained when the disease was refractory, from a patient treated with antithyroid drugs. This rearrangement joins TRBV6-1 to TRBJ2-2; 16 positions agree with TRBD2. This receptor was obtained from a female donor with Graves disease. The CDR3 DNA is TGTGCCAGCATCGGGACTAGCGGGAGGGCCTGGTACACCGGGGAGCTGTTTTTT. Its translation is CASIGTSGRAWYTGELFF.